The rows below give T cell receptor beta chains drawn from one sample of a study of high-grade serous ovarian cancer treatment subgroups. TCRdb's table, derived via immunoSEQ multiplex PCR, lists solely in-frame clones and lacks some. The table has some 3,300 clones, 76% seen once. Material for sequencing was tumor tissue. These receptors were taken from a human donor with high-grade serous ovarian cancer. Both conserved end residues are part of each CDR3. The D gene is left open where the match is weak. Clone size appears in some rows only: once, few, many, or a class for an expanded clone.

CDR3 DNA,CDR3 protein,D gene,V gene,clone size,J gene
TGTGCCAGCTCACTTCCGACAGAGACTTATGGCTACACCTTC,CASSLPTETYGYTF,.,TRBV18,.,TRBJ1-2
TGCGCCAGCAGCTTGTTAGGGGGCACCGGGGAGCTGTTTTTT,CASSLLGGTGELFF,.,TRBV5-1,.,TRBJ2-2
TGTGCCAGCAGCGTAGGCGCGGGGATGGCCGGGGAGCTGTTTTTT,CASSVGAGMAGELFF,.,TRBV9,.,TRBJ2-2
TGTGCCAGCAATAGACAGGGCAAACTCACTGAAGCTTTCTTT,CASNRQGKLTEAFF,TRBD1,TRBV2,.,TRBJ1-1
TGTGCCAGCGATGGGGCTAGCGGGGGGGCCGCCTACAATGAGCAGTTCTTC,CASDGASGGAAYNEQFF,TRBD2,TRBV10-3,.,TRBJ2-1
TGTGCCAGCAGCTCACAGGGGCGGGCGAACACTGAAGCTTTCTTT,CASSSQGRANTEAFF,TRBD1,TRBV5-6,.,TRBJ1-1
TGTGCCAGCAGCATCGGACAGAATAATTCACCCCTCCACTTT,CASSIGQNNSPLHF,.,TRBV6-6,few,TRBJ1-6
TGTGCCAGTAGTACCGCTTCCGGACGGACTAATTCACCCCTCCACTTT,CASSTASGRTNSPLHF,.,TRBV19,.,TRBJ1-6
TGCGCCAGCAGCTTGGGTCCAGGGCTCTCGTCCGAGCAGTACTTC,CASSLGPGLSSEQYF,.,TRBV5-1,.,TRBJ2-7
TGCGCCAGCAGCTCAGGGGGTTCCTGGTATGGCTACACCTTC,CASSSGGSWYGYTF,TRBD1,TRBV5-1,few,TRBJ1-2
TGTGCCAGCAGCTTGGACCCCTCGGACACTGAAGCTTTCTTT,CASSLDPSDTEAFF,.,TRBV5-5,.,TRBJ1-1
TGCAGCTCGGGAGGGAATGAGCAGTTCTTC,CSSGGNEQFF,TRBD2,TRBV29-1,few,TRBJ2-1
TGTGCCAGCAGCTTCGGCCCGAGCTCCTACAATGAGCAGTTCTTC,CASSFGPSSYNEQFF,.,TRBV7-6,.,TRBJ2-1
TGTGCCAGCTCACCACGGAGAGAAGAGACCCAGTACTTC,CASSPRREETQYF,.,TRBV18,.,TRBJ2-5
TGTGCCAGCAGCTCGACTTGGGATACGCAGTATTTT,CASSSTWDTQYF,.,TRBV7-9,.,TRBJ2-3
TGTGCCAGTAGGTTTACAGAGACTGGAAACACCATATATTTT,CASRFTETGNTIYF,.,TRBV19,.,TRBJ1-3
TGTGCCAGCAGCTTGGAGGGGGCTAACCTCTATGGCTACACCTTC,CASSLEGANLYGYTF,TRBD1,TRBV5-6,.,TRBJ1-2
TGTGCCAGCAGTTTCGGACAGGGAGGTTCGGGTACCGGGGAGCTGTTTTTT,CASSFGQGGSGTGELFF,TRBD1,TRBV27,medium-sized,TRBJ2-2
TGTGCCAGCAGTTACTCGTACTTTGGGGGTGGGCCCCTCCGGGAGACCCAGTACTTC,CASSYSYFGGGPLRETQYF,.,TRBV6-7,.,TRBJ2-5
TGTGCCAGCAGCCCAGGTCTCCCCTACGAGCAGTACTTC,CASSPGLPYEQYF,.,TRBV7-7,.,TRBJ2-7
TGTGCCAGCAGCCAAGATTTAGAACCGTCGGAGCCCCAGCATTTT,CASSQDLEPSEPQHF,.,TRBV4-2,.,TRBJ1-5
TGCAGCGTTGAAGGTCAACGGACTGGGGAAAAACTGTTTTTT,CSVEGQRTGEKLFF,.,TRBV29-1,.,TRBJ1-4
TGCGCCAGCAGTCCCCTAGGCGGGGAGACCCAGTACTTC,CASSPLGGETQYF,.,TRBV10-2,.,TRBJ2-5
TGTGCCAGCAGTACAAGGGGGCAGGGAAGCACAGATACGCAGTATTTT,CASSTRGQGSTDTQYF,TRBD1,TRBV7-2,.,TRBJ2-3
TGTGCCAGCAGTTTCGTCTGGGGAGGTAATTCACCCCTCCACTTT,CASSFVWGGNSPLHF,.,TRBV27,few,TRBJ1-6
TGTGCCATCAGTGAATCCCCCCGATACTATGGCTACACCTTC,CAISESPRYYGYTF,.,TRBV10-3,.,TRBJ1-2
TGCGCCAGCAGCCAAGGAGGAGTAGCGACAACTAGCACAGATACGCAGTATTTT,CASSQGGVATTSTDTQYF,.,TRBV4-3,.,TRBJ2-3
TGTGCCAGCAGCCCGTCGACGGGGGGACAGGGGGCGGTGGGCTACACCTTC,CASSPSTGGQGAVGYTF,TRBD1,TRBV7-7,.,TRBJ1-2
TGTGCCAGTACTCAAGGGGCCACCGGGGAGCTGTTTTTT,CASTQGATGELFF,.,TRBV19,.,TRBJ2-2
TGTGCCAGCAGTGACGGGGGGCATACGCAGTATTTT,CASSDGGHTQYF,.,TRBV2,large,TRBJ2-3
TGTGCCGGTAGTATTGGAGGGACAGGGGACGAGCAGTACTTC,CAGSIGGTGDEQYF,TRBD1,TRBV19,.,TRBJ2-7
TGTGCCACCTCGGGGGGGTGGGGGAGTGAAAAACTGTTTTTT,CATSGGWGSEKLFF,.,TRBV6-5,.,TRBJ1-4
TGTGCCAGCAGCCTCGGGACAGTTTTGAACACTGAAGCTTTCTTT,CASSLGTVLNTEAFF,TRBD1,TRBV9,few,TRBJ1-1
TGTGCCAGCAGAAAAGGACAGGGGATGGCAACTAATGAAAAACTGTTTTTT,CASRKGQGMATNEKLFF,TRBD1,TRBV27,.,TRBJ1-4
TGTGCCAGCAGCTTGGACAGGGGCGCGACAGATACGCAGTATTTT,CASSLDRGATDTQYF,TRBD1,TRBV5-7,.,TRBJ2-3
TGTGCCGGCGGAAGGGGCCCTAATTCACCCCTCCACTTT,CAGGRGPNSPLHF,.,TRBV19,.,TRBJ1-6
TGTGCCAGCAGCCCCCTAACGCCCACAGGGGCGAGCACAGATACGCAGTATTTT,CASSPLTPTGASTDTQYF,.,TRBV21-1,.,TRBJ2-3
TGTGCCTGGGGTCAACCTGCCGAGGGACGGATCTATGGCTACACCTTC,CAWGQPAEGRIYGYTF,.,TRBV30,.,TRBJ1-2
TGCGCCAGCAGCTTGGAACTAGCTGGGGGCGGGGAGCTGTTTTTT,CASSLELAGGGELFF,.,TRBV5-1,.,TRBJ2-2
TGTGCCAGCAGACTGGACAGGGCAAGCGGTACGACCCAGTACTTC,CASRLDRASGTTQYF,TRBD1,TRBV7-2,.,TRBJ2-5
TGTGCCAGCAGATCGGGACAGGGGGCGTCGGGCACCGGGGAGCTGTTTTTT,CASRSGQGASGTGELFF,TRBD1,TRBV11-2,once,TRBJ2-2
TGTGCCAGCAGCTTGCCTTCCGGGGTGAACACTGAAGCTTTCTTT,CASSLPSGVNTEAFF,.,TRBV5-4,few,TRBJ1-1
TGTGCCAGCAGTAAAGAGCGGGGGGATAGCGGTGAGCAGTTCTTC,CASSKERGDSGEQFF,TRBD2,TRBV27,.,TRBJ2-1
TGCAGCGTTGGGGGGGGTGGCAATCAGCCCCAGCATTTT,CSVGGGGNQPQHF,.,TRBV29-1,few,TRBJ1-5
TGTGCCAGTAGTATAGGACGACCGGGACTAGGGTCGTATTTT,CASSIGRPGLGSYF,TRBD2,TRBV19,.,TRBJ2-3
TGTGCCAGCAGCCAAGTGGCTAGCGGGGGATACAATGAGCAGTTCTTC,CASSQVASGGYNEQFF,TRBD2,TRBV14,.,TRBJ2-1
TGTGCCAGCAGCTTAGTAACTAGTATGGAGACCCAGTACTTC,CASSLVTSMETQYF,.,TRBV11-2,few,TRBJ2-5
TGTGCCAGCAGCAAAGCTGGGTCACAGGGAACCAATTACACCGGGGAGCTGTTTTTT,CASSKAGSQGTNYTGELFF,.,TRBV21-1,few,TRBJ2-2
TGTGCCAGTGCTTACGGGCCTGGGGCCAACGTCCTGACTTTC,CASAYGPGANVLTF,.,TRBV19,.,TRBJ2-6
TGTGCCAGCTCACCAATTCGCGGAGGGTCGGGAGAGACCCAGTACTTC,CASSPIRGGSGETQYF,.,TRBV18,.,TRBJ2-5
TGCGCCAGCAGCCGATTCGGACTAGCGGCTACAGATACGCAGTATTTT,CASSRFGLAATDTQYF,TRBD2,TRBV4-3,.,TRBJ2-3
TGTGCCAGCAGCGCCAGGAACTCTGGAAACACCATATATTTT,CASSARNSGNTIYF,.,TRBV9,few,TRBJ1-3
TGTGCCAGCAGTAGGGGCAATCAGCCCCAGCATTTT,CASSRGNQPQHF,.,TRBV7-9,.,TRBJ1-5